This T cell receptor (beta chain) is drawn from a study of response to subunit inactivated influenza vaccine. Findings and limits, study-wide: The authors proposed limited new T cell recruitment per seasonal influenza vaccination.

Trimming removed 1 base from V and 7 bases from J; junction bases left unmatched: 6. The germline CDR1 and CDR2 sequences are DFQATT and SNEGSKA (reference sequence). The CDR3 covers 13 residues. In TCRdb, the RT-PCR reads were re-called with MiXCR into one record per CDR3 protein. Of hundreds of thousands of distinct CDR3 sequences listed, about 15% were seen once; the top ten hold 6.5% to 8.5%. Comments on this clonotype: Its matching antigen is unknown.

The chain combines TRBV20-1 with TRBJ1-1; 7 bases map to TRBD1. This specimen was PBMCs from blood, taken less than 15 days before vaccination. The clonotype originates from a man between 50 and 59 years old who received an inactivated influenza vaccine. Written as DNA, the CDR3 is TGCAGTGCTAGAGCCCCTCAGGGGGTTGAAGCTTTCTTT. It translates to CSARAPQGVEAFF.